What follows are 32 T cell receptor beta chains derived from one specimen sequenced in a study of cytomegalovirus exposure and HLA in healthy donors. Primers: 60 Vbeta forward and 13 Jbeta reverse. The assay was immunoSEQ multiplex PCR, and TCRdb's table has in-frame clones only and misses some. The repertoire includes about 120,000 clones, roughly 83% of them detected once, and approximately 4.5% sits in the top ten. The sample taken for sequencing was PBMCs. These TCRs come from a man aged 25 to 40 in good health and CMV-seropositive.

The chain is built from TRBV11-2 and TRBJ2-7, with 13 positions matching TRBD2. V gave up 2 bases and J gave up 3 bases; unmatched junction bases: 4. This CDR3 region has 16 residues. The germline gives CDR1 SGHAT, CDR2 FQNNGV. The CDR3, as DNA: TGTGCCAGCAGCTTATTGACTAGCGGGAGGATCTACGAGCAGTACTTC. Its translation: CASSLLTSGRIYEQYF. The variable domain in full, with the rest retrieved from reference TRBV11-2 and TRBJ2-7, is EAGVAQSPRYKIIEKRQSVAFWCNPISGHATLYWYQQILGQGPKLLIQFQNNGVVDDSQLPKDRFSAERLKGVDSTLKIQPAKLEDSAVYLCASSLLTSGRIYEQYFGPGTRLTVT.

The V and J genes are TRBV7-2 and TRBJ2-7, with TRBD1 matching 7 bases. The V segment lost 5 bases and the J segment 3 bases; nucleotides outside the gene matches: 10. The CDR3 contains 15 residues. The germline gives CDR1 SGHTA, CDR2 FQGNSA. This CDR3 reads CASSGRDRLSYEQYF. Here the CDR3 DNA reads TGTGCCAGCAGCGGCCGGGACAGACTAAGCTACGAGCAGTACTTC. Drawing the rest from reference TRBV7-2 and TRBJ2-7, the complete variable domain is GAGVSQSPSNKVTEKGKDVELRCDPISGHTALYWYRQSLGQGLEFLIYFQGNSAPDKSGLPSDRFSAERTGGSVSTLTIQRTQQEDSAVYLCASSGRDRLSYEQYFGPGTRLTVT.

This clone was observed once. The chain links TRBV27 to TRBJ1-3; D not certain. Germline loops: CDR1 MNHEY, CDR2 SMNVEV (reference sequence). The CDR3 runs to 17 residues. V shed 8 bases and J shed 0 bases, with 20 bases lying between them. CDR3 nucleotides: TGTGCCAGCCTGATGCAGTCCGCTCCCCCCTCTGGAAACACCATATATTTT. Its protein is CASLMQSAPPSGNTIYF.

J is TRBJ2-3 and V is TRBV28; D not certain. Trimming took off 2 bases at V and 6 bases at J, with 6 bases between the two ends. Germline V CDR1 and CDR2: MDHEN, SYDVKM. The CDR3 length is 12 residues. CDR3 sequence (DNA): TGTGCCAGCAGTTTACTAGTGGATACGCAGTATTTT. Amino acid sequence: CASSLLVDTQYF.

This chain links TRBV5-1 with TRBJ1-4; 8 positions match TRBD1. Germline trimming cut 4 bases from V and 1 base from J; bases unmatched to any gene: 9. The germline CDR1 and CDR2 sequences are SGHRS and YFSETQ. The CDR3 spans 17 residues. The CDR3 here is CASSTGQGRVTNEKLFF. CDR3 nucleotides: TGCGCCAGCAGCACTGGACAGGGAAGGGTAACTAATGAAAAACTGTTTTTT. Drawing the rest from reference TRBV5-1 and TRBJ1-4, the complete variable domain is KAGVTQTPRYLIKTRGQQVTLSCSPISGHRSVSWYQQTPGQGLQFLFEYFSETQRNKGNFPGRFSGRQFSNSRSEMNVSTLELGDSALYLCASSTGQGRVTNEKLFFGSGTQLSVL.

This rearrangement joins TRBV7-6 to TRBJ1-3; D is uncertain. Looked up from germline, CDR1 is SGHVS and CDR2 is FNYEAQ. Trimming removed 5 bases from V and 0 bases from J, with 14 bases in between. CDR3 length: 16 amino acids. The CDR3 loop is CASSPSLEGSGNTIYF. Written as DNA, the CDR3 is TGTGCCAGCAGCCCGTCACTAGAGGGCTCTGGAAACACCATATATTTT. Looking up the rest from reference TRBV7-6 and TRBJ1-3 gives the full variable domain: GAGVSQSPRYKVTKRGQDVALRCDPISGHVSLYWYRQALGQGPEFLTYFNYEAQQDKSGLPNDRFSAERPEGSISTLTIQRTEQRDSAMYRCASSPSLEGSGNTIYFGEGSWLTVV.

The chain carries TRBV10-3 and TRBJ2-5; perhaps TRBD1 as D (6 bases). The germline CDR1 and CDR2 sequences are ENHRY and SYGVKD. There are 15 residues in the CDR3. The V and J ends lost 5 bases and 1 base respectively, with 14 bases between them. The CDR3 reads CAISSFGQSQETQYF. The CDR3 DNA follows: TGTGCCATCAGTTCATTTGGACAGAGCCAAGAGACCCAGTACTTC.

This clone was found once. This chain links TRBV6-5 with TRBJ2-1, with 9 bases matching TRBD2. The CDR3 is 16 residues long. Germline values: CDR1 MNHEY, CDR2 SVGAGI. Trimming removed 2 bases from V and 1 base from J; junction bases left unmatched: 3. DNA of the CDR3: TGTGCCAGCAGTTACAGGACTAGCGCGTCCTACAATGAGCAGTTCTTC. Protein: CASSYRTSASYNEQFF.

This clone came up once. The chain couples TRBV5-1 to TRBJ1-1, with D unresolved. The CDR3 is made up of 14 amino acids. V was trimmed by 0 bases and J by 5 bases, leaving 11 bases between them. CDR1 and CDR2 from the germline V gene are SGHRS and YFSETQ. As DNA, the CDR3 is TGCGCCAGCAGCTTGGAGGGAGCTTTGACTGAAGCTTTCTTT. It codes for CASSLEGALTEAFF.

The rearrangement links TRBV9 to TRBJ2-7; TRBD2 matches 9 bases. The germline V gene has CDR1 SGDLS and CDR2 YYNGEE. V lost 0 bases and J lost 7; bases outside the gene matches: 11. This CDR3 comprises 16 residues. The CDR3 DNA is TGTGCCAGCAGCGTAGATTTTAGCGGGAGTCCGTGGGAGCAGTACTTC. This encodes CASSVDFSGSPWEQYF.

The chain employs TRBV28 and TRBJ1-5, with 7 nucleotides matching TRBD1. Germline trimming cut 5 bases from V and 5 bases from J; bases unmatched to any gene: 3. The CDR3 runs 13 residues. Germline CDR1 MDHEN, CDR2 SYDVKM. The DNA for the CDR3 is TGTGCCAGCAGTCCAGACAGGGATCAGCCCCAGCATTTT. Translating gives CASSPDRDQPQHF.

The chain has TRBV28 and TRBJ2-3; 7 nucleotides agree with TRBD2. The CDR3 runs to 14 residues. The V and J ends lost 4 bases and 0 bases, in that order; junction bases with no gene match: 1. CDR1 MDHEN and CDR2 SYDVKM come from the germline V gene. The CDR3 nucleotides read TGTGCCAGCAGTTGGGAGGGTAGCACAGATACGCAGTATTTT. Protein: CASSWEGSTDTQYF.

Worth noting for this clone: The same CDR3 also results from other DNA sequences found in this sample. The rearrangement uses TRBV5-1 and TRBJ2-7, with 8 bases lining up with TRBD1. The CDR3 length is 15 residues. The germline CDR1 and CDR2 sequences are SGHRS and YFSETQ. V lost 4 bases, J lost 0 bases, and 6 bases stayed unmatched. In DNA form, the CDR3 reads TGCGCCAGCAGCCTGGTCACAGGGGGCTCCTACGAGCAGTACTTC. This translates into CASSLVTGGSYEQYF.

V usage is TRBV12-5 and J usage is TRBJ1-5, with TRBD1 matching over 9 bases. The CDR3 runs to 15 residues. Trimming removed 7 bases from V and 5 bases from J; junction bases left unmatched: 9. Per germline, CDR1 LGHNT and CDR2 FRNRAP. The CDR3 DNA is TGTGCTAGTGTTTGGGGACAGGGAAAAGATCAGCCCCAGCATTTT. The encoded protein is CASVWGQGKDQPQHF. Filled out from reference TRBV12-5 and TRBJ1-5, the complete variable domain reads DARVTQTPRHKVTEMGQEVTMRCQPILGHNTVFWYRQTMMQGLELLAYFRNRAPLDDSGMPKDRFSAEMPDATLATLKIQPSEPRDSAVYFCASVWGQGKDQPQHFGDGTRLSIL.

In its sample, this clone was seen once. This rearrangement joins TRBV27 to TRBJ2-7, with D maybe TRBD2 (7 bases). V lost 7 bases and J 6 bases, leaving 22 bases between the germline ends. CDR3 size: 15 residues. Germline V gene data show CDR1 as MNHEY and CDR2 as SMNVEV (reference sequence). In DNA form, the CDR3 reads TGTGCCAGCACCCGGGGGCGGGAGTTTTCGCGCGAGCAGTACTTC. Its translation: CASTRGREFSREQYF.

Only a few counts were recorded for this clone. This chain links TRBV5-4 with TRBJ1-3; D unresolved. Germline-derived CDR1 and CDR2 are SGHNT and YYREEE (reference sequence). CDR3 length equals 14 residues. The V end was cut by 0 bases, the J end by 2 bases, with 6 bases between. CDR3 residues: CASSLAGAGNTIYF. The DNA for the CDR3 is TGTGCCAGCAGCTTGGCAGGTGCTGGAAACACCATATATTTT. Full variable domain (outside the CDR3, taken from reference TRBV5-4 and TRBJ1-3): ETGVTQSPTHLIKTRGQQVTLRCSSQSGHNTVSWYQQALGQGPQFIFQYYREEENGRGNFPPRFSGLQFPNYSSELNVNALELDDSALYLCASSLAGAGNTIYFGEGSWLTVV.

This clone appeared a single time. The rearrangement links TRBV6-1 to TRBJ1-3; no reliable D call. V shed 10 bases and J shed 1 base, with 8 bases lying between them. Germline V lookup: CDR1 MNHNS, CDR2 SASEGT. The CDR3 covers 12 residues. CDR3 bases: TGTGCCACCGCACTTTCTGGAAACACCATATATTTT. It encodes CATALSGNTIYF.

The table lists this clone with a count of one. The chain recombines TRBV5-6 with TRBJ1-6, with TRBD1 matching over 7 bases. V was pared by 1 base and J by 13 bases, with 5 bases of the junction left unmatched. Germline V lookup: CDR1 SGHDT, CDR2 YYEEEE. The length of the CDR3 is 13 residues. CDR3 loop: CASSLRPGQPLHF. The CDR3 DNA sequence: TGTGCCAGCAGCTTGCGCCCGGGACAGCCCCTCCACTTT.

The rearrangement links TRBV5-1 to TRBJ2-1, with 9 bases fitting TRBD2. The germline V gene encodes CDR1 SGHRS and CDR2 YFSETQ. The CDR3 runs to 16 residues. V trimming: 4 bases; J trimming: 2 bases; junction bases outside the gene matches: 7. The CDR3 DNA reads TGCGCCAGCAGCCCCCAAGCGGGAGGAACCTACAATGAGCAGTTCTTC. Its translation is CASSPQAGGTYNEQFF.

The V gene is TRBV9, the J gene TRBJ1-4, with TRBD1 matching 7 bases. CDR1 and CDR2 (germline): SGDLS, YYNGEE. Unmatched junction bases numbered 9, after V lost 3 bases and J lost 10 bases. This CDR3 is built from 14 residues. In DNA form, the CDR3 reads TGTGCCAGCAGCGCCGGGACAGCCTATGGAAAACTGTTTTTT. Its protein is CASSAGTAYGKLFF.

The chain links TRBV4-2 to TRBJ1-2; D unclear. Trimming stripped 0 bases from V and 4 bases from J, with 9 bases between. Per germline, CDR1 LGHNA and CDR2 YNFKEQ. This CDR3 has 14 residues. CDR3: CASSQERKSYGYTF. CDR3 bases: TGTGCCAGCAGCCAAGAGCGCAAGTCCTATGGCTACACCTTC.

The V call is TRBV28, the J call TRBJ2-3, with 7 bases lining up with TRBD1. V shed 6 bases, J shed 9 bases, and the junction held 9 bases outside the gene matches. Germline CDR1 and CDR2: MDHEN and SYDVKM. The CDR3 length is 13 residues. Written as DNA, the CDR3 is TGTGCCAGCAGCGCTGCGACAGGGCAGACGCAGTATTTT. This translates into CASSAATGQTQYF.

The chain joins TRBV28 to TRBJ2-1, with no clear D. Germline values: CDR1 MDHEN, CDR2 SYDVKM. CDR3 length: 15 amino acids. V was pared by 1 base and J by 5 bases, with 12 bases between. The chain's CDR3 is CASSLFSPRNNEQFF. The CDR3 DNA reads as TGTGCCAGCAGTTTATTTTCCCCTAGGAACAATGAGCAGTTCTTC.

This CDR3 reads CASSVAGRMNTEAFF. CDR3 DNA: TGTGCCAGCAGCGTAGCGGGGAGAATGAACACTGAAGCTTTCTTT. The chain employs TRBV9 and TRBJ1-1; no firm D call. The ends were cut back, 0 bases at V and 0 bases at J, with 9 bases in the middle. CDR3 length: 15 amino acids. In germline, CDR1 is SGDLS, CDR2 YYNGEE.

The rearrangement uses TRBV27 and TRBJ2-7; D might be TRBD1 (5 bases). This CDR3 region has 15 residues. V lost 3 bases and J lost 2, with 14 bases in between. The germline V gene encodes CDR1 MNHEY and CDR2 SMNVEV (reference sequence). In DNA form, the CDR3 reads TGTGCCAGCAGTTTCTCAATACGACAGACCTACGAGCAGTACTTC. Translation gives CASSFSIRQTYEQYF.

The chain joins TRBV5-8 to TRBJ1-5, with TRBD1 as a possible D gene (6 bases). Germline CDR1 SGHTS, CDR2 YDEGEE. This CDR3 is 16 amino acids long. V lost 3 bases and J 0 bases, leaving 13 bases between the germline ends. CDR3 DNA sequence: TGTGCCAGCAGCTACCAACAGGGCTATAGCAATCAGCCCCAGCATTTT. This sequence encodes CASSYQQGYSNQPQHF.

As concerns this clone: The junction shows a germline mismatch at one end, possibly a read error. The rearrangement links TRBV5-6 to TRBJ2-4; weak D call: TRBD2 (5 bases). The CDR3 is 16 residues long. Germline CDR1 reads SGHDT; CDR2 reads YYEEEE. DNA for the CDR3: TGTGCCAGCAGCTTGGTCGGAGACCTAGCCAAAAACAGTCAGTACTTC. This sequence encodes CASSLVGDLAKNSQYF.

V is TRBV29-1 and J is TRBJ2-7; possible D gene TRBD1, 7 bases. Germline lookup yields CDR1 SQVTM and CDR2 ANQGSEA. The CDR3 contains 13 residues. Trimming took off 6 bases at V and 0 bases at J, with 12 bases between the two ends. DNA for the CDR3: TGCAGCGTCGGCAGGGGGGTCTCCTACGAGCAGTACTTC. Encoded protein: CSVGRGVSYEQYF.

The chain recombines TRBV4-1 with TRBJ1-2; 9 positions agree with TRBD1. This CDR3 has 15 amino acids. The junction had 7 bases not matched to a gene; V was cut back by 2 bases and J by 6 bases. The V gene's germline CDR1 is MGHRA and CDR2 YSYEKL. The CDR3 sequence is CASSQPHTGGNGYTF. CDR3 sequence (DNA): TGCGCCAGCAGCCAACCCCATACAGGGGGCAATGGCTACACCTTC.

The chain carries TRBV23-1 and TRBJ1-3; the D gene is possibly TRBD1 (6 bases). TRBV23-1 carries the ORF label, with uncertain function. The V gene lost 1 base and the J gene lost 2 bases, with 15 bases spanning the gap. This CDR3 is 17 amino acids long. The CDR3 spells CASSQWGHGLTGNTIYF. The DNA for the CDR3 is TGCGCCAGCAGTCAATGGGGACATGGGTTGACTGGAAACACCATATATTTT.

This chain uses TRBV7-2 with TRBJ2-7; 10 nucleotides align to TRBD2. Germline CDR1 is SGHTA and CDR2 is FQGNSA. V was clipped by 5 bases and J by 1 base; unmatched bases: 11. This CDR3 spans 17 amino acids. CDR3 bases: TGTGCCAGCAGCCCAGAGAGCGGGGGGGCCGTTTCCTACGAGCAGTACTTC. Translating gives CASSPESGGAVSYEQYF. The full variable domain, rest sourced from reference TRBV7-2 and TRBJ2-7, is GAGVSQSPSNKVTEKGKDVELRCDPISGHTALYWYRQSLGQGLEFLIYFQGNSAPDKSGLPSDRFSAERTGGSVSTLTIQRTQQEDSAVYLCASSPESGGAVSYEQYFGPGTRLTVT.

This chain links TRBV2 with TRBJ2-5; the D gene is possibly TRBD1 (5 bases). V shed 7 bases and J shed 5 bases, with 11 bases lying between them. The CDR3 is made up of 12 amino acids. Germline V lookup: CDR1 SNHLY, CDR2 FYNNEI. The CDR3 reads CASMQGSETQYF. In DNA, the CDR3 is TGTGCCAGCATGCAGGGCTCCGAGACCCAGTACTTC.